This T cell receptor beta chain is from a study of CD4 T cell repertoires in COVID-19. Across the whole study: Relabeled CFSE-low cells, IL-2-expanded for under eleven days, met spikes from other coronaviruses. Study findings and constraints: Two or all three memory subsets shared several highly expanded SARS-CoV-2-reactive clonotypes. In SARS-CoV and/or HKU1 spike cultures, between about 6.5 and 27% of SARS-CoV-2 clonotypes reappeared.

Of note for this clone: Its antigen is still unknown.

The CDR3 loop spans 15 amino acids. The germline gives CDR1 GTSNPN, CDR2 SVGIG (reference sequence). V trimming: 0 bases; J trimming: 6 bases; junction bases outside the gene matches: 6. These memory T cells were uncultured and sequenced directly after ex vivo isolation. Some clones are missing from TCRdb's copy, which holds only in-frame ones; the method was immunoSEQ multiplex PCR. Of tens of thousands of clones in the sample, 80% to 90% were seen once. The clonotype comes from a human donor who had COVID-19. The sample consisted of central memory CD4+ T cells from blood, taken before the COVID-19 pandemic. The chain employs TRBV30 and TRBJ2-2; TRBD2 aligns across 8 bases. The CDR3 reads CAWSVLNGRAGELFF. For the CDR3, the DNA is TGTGCCTGGAGTGTACTGAACGGGAGGGCCGGGGAGCTGTTTTTT.